Listed below are T cell receptor beta chains from one sample, sequenced in a study of T cell changes during pregnancy in multiple sclerosis. Data came from immunoSEQ multiplex PCR; TCRdb stores just in-frame clones and leaves some out. This table has tens of thousands of clones, about 90% appearing once. The source was CD4+ T cells from peripheral blood mononuclear cells, collected in the second trimester of pregnancy. The origin of the receptors is a female donor in good health, enrolled as a control in a pregnancy study. Each CDR3 is given with its conserved first and last residue. The D gene is left open where the match is weak.

d_gene,v_gene,j_gene,CDR3nt,CDR3aa
-,TRBV7-2,TRBJ2-1,TGTGCCAGCAGCTTAGCGCGGTCTAGCTACAATGAGCAGTTCTTC,CASSLARSSYNEQFF